These 25 T cell receptor beta chains share one sample of origin, sequenced in a study of CD8 T cells in ankylosing spondylitis. Each CDR3 protein is one row after TCRdb ran MiXCR on the 5' RACE reads. The sample includes roughly 150,000 distinct CDR3 sequences, 9.8% of them seen just once. Sequencing was carried out using blood, either unsorted or a sorted T cell fraction (not recorded which). All receptors derive from a female donor with ankylosing spondylitis or in good health (not recorded which).

This chain connects TRBV28 to TRBJ2-1; TRBD2 matches at 11 bases. This CDR3 contains 17 residues. CDR1 is MDHEN and CDR2 is SYDVKM in the germline V gene. V dropped 4 bases and J dropped 1; count of bases not matched to a gene: 6. CDR3 nucleotides: TGTGCCAGCAGTTCCCTACTAGCGGGAGTTTCCTACAATGAGCAGTTCTTC. It encodes CASSSLLAGVSYNEQFF.

The V and J genes are TRBV24-1 and TRBJ1-1, with TRBD1 as a possible D gene (6 bases). Germline V gene data show CDR1 as KGHDR and CDR2 as SFDVKD. V gave up 5 bases and J gave up 7 bases, with 13 bases separating them. The CDR3 is 13 residues long. For the CDR3, the DNA is TGTGCCACCAGTGCTACAGGGTCAGGTGAAGCTTTCTTT. Amino acids: CATSATGSGEAFF.

The CDR3 here is CASSRAAARDRDTQYF. Here the CDR3 DNA reads TGCGCCAGCAGCCGTGCGGCGGCCAGGGATAGGGATACGCAGTATTTT. The J gene is TRBJ2-3, the V gene TRBV4-1; D perhaps matches TRBD1 (5 bases). Looked up from germline, CDR1 is MGHRA and CDR2 is YSYEKL. Trimming stripped 4 bases from V and 6 bases from J, with 20 bases between. The CDR3 loop spans 16 amino acids.

V gene TRBV10-3 combines with J gene TRBJ1-1; no clear D. Germline-derived CDR1 and CDR2 are ENHRY and SYGVKD. Trimming cost V 0 bases and J 7 bases, with 9 bases left between them. CDR3 length equals 13 residues. CDR3 region: CAISESRQLEAFF. The CDR3 DNA reads TGTGCCATCAGTGAGTCCCGGCAGCTTGAAGCTTTCTTT.

The chain uses TRBV5-1 and TRBJ2-7, with TRBD1 matching over 11 bases. CDR3 size: 14 residues. Germline CDR1 SGHRS, CDR2 YFSETQ. V was clipped by 4 bases and J by 6 bases; unmatched bases: 6. This CDR3 is CASSGGQGASEQYF. The CDR3 coding sequence is TGCGCCAGCAGCGGCGGACAGGGGGCCTCCGAGCAGTACTTC.

There are a few counts of this clonotype. The V gene is TRBV28, the J gene TRBJ2-2; 9 nucleotides match TRBD2. The V and J ends lost 1 base and 6 bases, in that order; junction bases with no gene match: 6. Germline loops: CDR1 MDHEN, CDR2 SYDVKM. The CDR3 covers 16 residues. The CDR3 DNA sequence: TGTGCCAGCAGTTTATTCGGCGGGAGGGCCCCCGGGGAGCTGTTTTTT. It yields the protein CASSLFGGRAPGELFF.

This clonotype was seen a few times. This chain links TRBV2 with TRBJ2-7; TRBD2 aligns across 14 bases. Germline V gives CDR1 SNHLY, CDR2 FYNNEI. Unmatched junction bases numbered 6, after V lost 6 bases and J lost 5 bases. The CDR3 loop spans 15 amino acids. The CDR3 loop reads CASRSLGLAGDEQYF. In DNA form, the CDR3 reads TGTGCCAGCAGATCCTTGGGACTAGCGGGAGACGAGCAGTACTTC.

The V and J genes are TRBV27 and TRBJ2-7; D remains ambiguous. This CDR3 spans 16 amino acids. Looked up from germline, CDR1 is MNHEY and CDR2 is SMNVEV (reference sequence). V dropped 2 bases and J dropped 0 bases, with 14 bases sitting between them. The CDR3 DNA follows: TGTGCCAGCAGTTTAAATCTGCCAACGAGCTCCTACGAGCAGTACTTC. The encoded protein is CASSLNLPTSSYEQYF.

The V and J genes are TRBV30 and TRBJ1-1; D gene uncertain. Trimming shortened V by 0 bases and J by 5 bases, and 10 bases separated the two germline ends. This CDR3 is built from 13 residues. Germline loops: CDR1 GTSNPN, CDR2 SVGIG (reference sequence). The CDR3 sequence: CAWSVGRRTEAFF. CDR3 nucleotides: TGTGCCTGGAGTGTCGGGCGCAGGACTGAAGCTTTCTTT.

A few counts support this clonotype. The chain recombines TRBV6-1 with TRBJ2-7; 8 nucleotides match TRBD1. Germline CDR1 reads MNHNS; CDR2 reads SASEGT. Losses at the gene ends were 6 bases for V and 3 bases for J; bases not matched to a gene: 7. The CDR3 runs to 14 residues. This CDR3 is CASSGDRKNYEQYF. DNA of the CDR3: TGTGCCAGCAGCGGGGACAGGAAGAACTACGAGCAGTACTTC.

This clonotype was picked up a small number of times. One end of the junction varies from germline; a read error may be responsible. The chain links TRBV20-1 to TRBJ1-4; D remains ambiguous. The CDR3 runs 15 residues. Germline assignment: CDR1 DFQATT and CDR2 SNEGSKA (reference sequence). The CDR3 loop reads CSARGLQLMSEKLLF. The DNA of the CDR3 is TGCAGTGCTAGAGGTTTACAGCTAATGTCTGAAAAACTGCTTTTT.

This chain uses TRBV13 with TRBJ1-2, with TRBD1 identical over 9 bases. Trimming took 5 bases from V and 8 from J; bases not matched to a gene: 6. The CDR3 length is 13 residues. Germline V lookup: CDR1 PRHDT, CDR2 FYEKMQ (reference sequence). The CDR3 is CASSRDRVEGYTF. DNA for the CDR3: TGTGCCAGCAGCCGGGACAGGGTTGAGGGCTACACCTTC.

In this sample, this clonotype turned up a few times. V and J are TRBV27 and TRBJ2-7; TRBD2 agrees at 9 bases. CDR3 length: 18 amino acids. The junction had 17 bases not matched to a gene; V was cut back by 4 bases and J by 4 bases. The V gene's germline CDR1 is MNHEY and CDR2 SMNVEV (reference sequence). The CDR3 region has the DNA TGTGCCAGCAGTTCCCAAAGGGCTCCTAGCGGGACAGAGTACGAGCAGTACTTC. Translated, it gives CASSSQRAPSGTEYEQYF.

This clonotype was recorded a few times. The gene calls are TRBV29-1 and TRBJ1-2; D unclear. V was cut by 7 bases and J by 8 bases, with 14 bases left in between. This CDR3 region has 11 residues. The germline V gene has CDR1 SQVTM and CDR2 ANQGSEA. CDR3 in amino acids: CSEGSQDGYTF. The CDR3 bases are TGCAGCGAAGGGTCCCAGGACGGCTACACCTTC.

This clonotype was seen a few times. V usage is TRBV6-5 and J usage is TRBJ2-7; 8 bases fit TRBD1. This CDR3 has 16 residues. V lost 0 bases, J lost 1 base, and 5 bases stayed unmatched. Germline CDR1 MNHEY, CDR2 SVGAGI. This CDR3 is CASSYSTQGASYEQYF. The CDR3, as DNA: TGTGCCAGCAGTTACTCGACGCAGGGGGCTTCCTACGAGCAGTACTTC.

The gene calls are TRBV9 and TRBJ1-1, with D tentatively TRBD1 (5 bases). CDR1 is SGDLS and CDR2 is YYNGEE in the germline V gene. The CDR3 covers 13 residues. The V gene lost 3 bases and the J gene lost 3 bases, with 9 bases spanning the gap. The CDR3 sequence is CASSAGRDTEAFF. CDR3 in DNA: TGTGCCAGCAGCGCGGGACGGGACACTGAAGCTTTCTTT.

The rearrangement joins TRBV28 to TRBJ2-7, with D perhaps matching TRBD1 (6 bases). The CDR3 covers 16 residues. With 3 bases removed from V and 2 bases from J, the gap between germline ends came to 17 bases. Germline assignment: CDR1 MDHEN and CDR2 SYDVKM. The CDR3 sequence is CASSLDRTAATYEQYF. The CDR3 bases are TGTGCCAGCAGTTTGGATAGGACAGCGGCCACCTACGAGCAGTACTTC.

In its sample, this clonotype was seen a few times. The V and J genes are TRBV11-2 and TRBJ1-1; 7 bases match TRBD1. The CDR3 covers 15 residues. V lost 4 bases, J lost 1 base, and 6 bases stayed unmatched. From germline, CDR1 is SGHAT and CDR2 FQNNGV. The CDR3 is CASSWGGTANTEAFF. For the CDR3, the DNA is TGTGCCAGCAGCTGGGGGGGGACAGCGAACACTGAAGCTTTCTTT.

The rearrangement joins TRBV25-1 to TRBJ1-1, with 7 bases aligning to TRBD1. CDR1 is MGHDK, CDR2 SYGVNS, per germline. With 5 bases clipped from V and 7 bases from J, the junction kept 4 bases outside the gene matches. This CDR3 has 12 amino acids. CDR3 sequence (DNA): TGTGCCAGCAGTTGGACAGGCCGTGAAGCTTTCTTT. Its protein product is CASSWTGREAFF.

This clonotype was detected a few times. The CDR3 DNA follows: TGCGCCAGCAGCCAAGAGGGAGGCCTCTACGAGCAGTACTTC. It yields the protein CASSQEGGLYEQYF. The chain is built from TRBV4-3 and TRBJ2-7, with TRBD2 as a possible D gene (6 bases). Trimming removed 0 bases from V and 3 bases from J, with 9 bases in between. Looked up from germline, CDR1 is LGHNA and CDR2 is YSLEER. CDR3 length: 14 residues.

This clonotype was found a few times. This sequence joins TRBV28 and TRBJ1-5; a possible D gene is TRBD1 (5 bases). Germline CDR1 MDHEN, CDR2 SYDVKM. Trimming shortened V by 3 bases and J by 0 bases, and 18 bases separated the two germline ends. This CDR3 spans 18 amino acids. The CDR3 DNA is TGTGCCAGCAGTTTCCCCCTTTCCAGGGAATATAGCAATCAGCCCCAGCATTTT. This gives the protein CASSFPLSREYSNQPQHF.

The chain recombines TRBV5-5 with TRBJ1-1, with D possibly matching TRBD1 (6 bases). The CDR3 consists of 14 residues. Per the germline V gene, CDR1 is SGHKS and CDR2 is YYEKEE (reference sequence). V was cut by 4 bases and J by 8 bases, with 18 bases left in between. The CDR3 sequence: CASSPTGNGFEAFF. For the CDR3, the DNA is TGTGCCAGCAGCCCCACAGGGAACGGCTTCGAAGCTTTCTTT.

In its sample, this clonotype was seen a few times. V gene TRBV12-3 or TRBV12-4 combines with J gene TRBJ2-3; no clear D. Trimming removed 6 bases at V and 2 bases at J, with 9 bases between. The CDR3 has 13 amino acids. CDR3 coding DNA: TGTGCCAGCAGCCCCGCGATCACAGATACGCAGTATTTT. Protein product: CASSPAITDTQYF.

This clonotype was picked up a small number of times. The chain joins TRBV30 to TRBJ2-7, with 10 bases matching TRBD1. The V gene end was trimmed by 3 bases and the J gene end by 4 bases; junction bases not matched to a gene: 6. The CDR3 is made up of 14 amino acids. Germline assignment: CDR1 GTSNPN and CDR2 SVGIG (reference sequence). CDR3 region: CAWSTGTGDYEQYF. The DNA for the CDR3 is TGTGCCTGGAGCACCGGGACAGGGGATTACGAGCAGTACTTC.

The gene calls are TRBV5-6 and TRBJ2-7; TRBD1 or TRBD2 may be the D gene (5 bases each). CDR1 and CDR2 (germline): SGHDT, YYEEEE. The CDR3 is made up of 15 amino acids. V was trimmed by 4 bases and J by 0 bases, leaving 14 bases between them. CDR3 sequence: CASSLGGGSSYEQYF. DNA of the CDR3: TGTGCCAGCAGCCTGGGTGGGGGTAGCTCCTACGAGCAGTACTTC.